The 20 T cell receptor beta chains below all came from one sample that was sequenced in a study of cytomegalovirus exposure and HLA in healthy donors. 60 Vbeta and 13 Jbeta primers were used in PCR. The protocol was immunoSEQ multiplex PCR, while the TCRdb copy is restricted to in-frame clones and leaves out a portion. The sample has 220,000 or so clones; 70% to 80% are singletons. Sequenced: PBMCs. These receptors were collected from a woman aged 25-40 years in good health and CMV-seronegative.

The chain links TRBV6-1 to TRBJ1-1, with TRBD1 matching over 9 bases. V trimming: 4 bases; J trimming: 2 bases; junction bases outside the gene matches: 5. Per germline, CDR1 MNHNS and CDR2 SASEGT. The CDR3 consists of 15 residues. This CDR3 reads CASSVPGQGNTEAFF. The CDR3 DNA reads TGTGCCAGCAGTGTCCCGGGACAGGGAAACACTGAAGCTTTCTTT.

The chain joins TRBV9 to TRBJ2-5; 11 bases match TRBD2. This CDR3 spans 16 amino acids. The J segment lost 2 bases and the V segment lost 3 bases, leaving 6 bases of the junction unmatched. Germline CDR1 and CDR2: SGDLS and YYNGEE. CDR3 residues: CASSALAGGPQETQYF. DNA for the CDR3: TGTGCCAGCAGCGCCTTAGCGGGGGGGCCTCAAGAGACCCAGTACTTC.

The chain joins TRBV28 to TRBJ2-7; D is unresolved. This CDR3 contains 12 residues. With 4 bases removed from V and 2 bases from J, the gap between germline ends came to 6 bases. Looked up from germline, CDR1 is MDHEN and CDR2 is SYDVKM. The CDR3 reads CASSSPTYEQYF. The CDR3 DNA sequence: TGTGCCAGCAGTTCCCCAACCTACGAGCAGTACTTC.

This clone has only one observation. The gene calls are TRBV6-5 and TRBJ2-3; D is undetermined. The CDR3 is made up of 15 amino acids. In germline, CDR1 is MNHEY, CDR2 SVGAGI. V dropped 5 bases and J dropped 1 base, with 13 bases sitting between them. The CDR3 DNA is TGTGCCAGCAGTCCAATACAACCTGGCACAGATACGCAGTATTTT. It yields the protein CASSPIQPGTDTQYF.

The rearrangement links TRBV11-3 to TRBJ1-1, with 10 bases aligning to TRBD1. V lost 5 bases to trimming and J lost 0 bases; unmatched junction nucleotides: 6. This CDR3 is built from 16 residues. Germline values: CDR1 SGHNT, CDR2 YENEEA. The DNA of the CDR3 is TGTGCCAGCAGCATACCGGGACAGGGGCTGAACACTGAAGCTTTCTTT. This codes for CASSIPGQGLNTEAFF.

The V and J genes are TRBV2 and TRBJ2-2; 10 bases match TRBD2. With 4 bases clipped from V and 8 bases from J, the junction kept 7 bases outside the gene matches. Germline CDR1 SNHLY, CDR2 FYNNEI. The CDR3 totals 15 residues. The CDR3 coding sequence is TGTGCCAGCAGTGCAAGCGGGGGGGCCTCGGGGGAGCTGTTTTTT. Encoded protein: CASSASGGASGELFF. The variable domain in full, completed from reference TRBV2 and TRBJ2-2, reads EPEVTQTPSHQVTQMGQEVILRCVPISNHLYFYWYRQILGQKVEFLVSFYNNEISEKSEIFDDQFSVERPDGSNFTLKIRSTKLEDSAMYFCASSASGGASGELFFGEGSRLTVL.

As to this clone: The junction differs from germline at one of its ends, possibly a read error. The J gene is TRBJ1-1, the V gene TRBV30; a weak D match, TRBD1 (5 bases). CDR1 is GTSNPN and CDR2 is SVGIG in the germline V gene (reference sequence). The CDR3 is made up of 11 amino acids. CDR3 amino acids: CAWSGGTGAFF. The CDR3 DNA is TGTGCCTGGAGTGGTGGGACTGGAGCTTTCTTT. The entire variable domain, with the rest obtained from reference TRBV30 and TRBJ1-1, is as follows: SQTIHQWPATLVQPVGSPLSLECTVEGTSNPNLYWYRQAAGRGLQLLFYSVGIGQISSEVPQNLSASRPQDRQFILSSKKLLLSDSGFYLCAWSGGTGAFFGQGTRLTVV.

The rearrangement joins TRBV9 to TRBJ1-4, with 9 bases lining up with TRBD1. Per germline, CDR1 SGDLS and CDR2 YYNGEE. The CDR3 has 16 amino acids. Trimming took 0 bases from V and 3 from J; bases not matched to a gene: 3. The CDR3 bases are TGTGCCAGCAGCGTAGTAGGGGACAGGGCTAATGAAAAACTGTTTTTT. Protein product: CASSVVGDRANEKLFF.

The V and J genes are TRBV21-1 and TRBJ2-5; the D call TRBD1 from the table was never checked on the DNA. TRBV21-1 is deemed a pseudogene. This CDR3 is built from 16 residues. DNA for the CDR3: TGTGCCAGCAGCATTCCTTGTGGGGGCCCGGGAGAGACCCAGTACTTC. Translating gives CASSIPCGGPGETQYF.

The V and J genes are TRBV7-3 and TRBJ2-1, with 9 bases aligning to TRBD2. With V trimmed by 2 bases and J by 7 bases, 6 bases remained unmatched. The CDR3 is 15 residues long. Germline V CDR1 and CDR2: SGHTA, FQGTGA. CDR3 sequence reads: CASSLAGGPGNEQFF. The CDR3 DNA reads TGTGCCAGCAGCTTAGCGGGAGGGCCGGGGAATGAGCAGTTCTTC.

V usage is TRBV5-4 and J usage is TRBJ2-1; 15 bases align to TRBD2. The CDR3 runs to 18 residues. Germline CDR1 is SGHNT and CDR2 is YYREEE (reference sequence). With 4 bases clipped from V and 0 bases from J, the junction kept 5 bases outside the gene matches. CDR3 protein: CASSGRTSGGASYNEQFF. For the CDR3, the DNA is TGTGCCAGCAGCGGAAGGACTAGCGGGGGGGCCTCCTACAATGAGCAGTTCTTC.

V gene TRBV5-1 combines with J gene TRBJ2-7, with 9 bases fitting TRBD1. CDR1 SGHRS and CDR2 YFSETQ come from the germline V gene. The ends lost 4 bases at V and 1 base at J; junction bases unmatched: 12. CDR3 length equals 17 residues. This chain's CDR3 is CASSPGDRALTSYEQYF. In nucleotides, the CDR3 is TGCGCCAGCAGCCCCGGGGACAGGGCCCTCACTTCCTACGAGCAGTACTTC.

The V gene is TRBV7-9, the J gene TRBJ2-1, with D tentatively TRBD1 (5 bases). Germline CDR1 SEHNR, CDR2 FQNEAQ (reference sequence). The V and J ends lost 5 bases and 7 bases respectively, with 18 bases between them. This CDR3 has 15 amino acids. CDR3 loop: CASSAGQVGLNEQFF. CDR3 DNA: TGTGCCAGCAGCGCCGGACAAGTGGGATTGAATGAGCAGTTCTTC.

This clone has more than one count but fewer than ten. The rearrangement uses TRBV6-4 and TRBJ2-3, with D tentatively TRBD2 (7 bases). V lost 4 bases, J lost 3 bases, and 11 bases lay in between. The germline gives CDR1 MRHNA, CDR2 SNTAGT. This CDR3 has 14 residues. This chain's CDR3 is CASSVGGATDTQYF. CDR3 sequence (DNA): TGTGCCAGCAGTGTAGGGGGGGCAACAGATACGCAGTATTTT.

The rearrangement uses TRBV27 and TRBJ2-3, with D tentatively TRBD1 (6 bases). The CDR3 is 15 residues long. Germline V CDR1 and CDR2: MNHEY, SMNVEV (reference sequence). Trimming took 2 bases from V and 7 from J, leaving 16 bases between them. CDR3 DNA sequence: TGTGCCAGCAGTTTAGGTTTTGGGGGCACGAATACGCAGTATTTT. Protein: CASSLGFGGTNTQYF.

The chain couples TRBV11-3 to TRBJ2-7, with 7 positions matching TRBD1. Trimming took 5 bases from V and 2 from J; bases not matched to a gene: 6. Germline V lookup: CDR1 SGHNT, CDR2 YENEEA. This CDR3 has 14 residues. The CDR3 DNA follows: TGTGCCAGCAGCATACGGGGACAGCCCTACGAGCAGTACTTC. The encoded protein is CASSIRGQPYEQYF.

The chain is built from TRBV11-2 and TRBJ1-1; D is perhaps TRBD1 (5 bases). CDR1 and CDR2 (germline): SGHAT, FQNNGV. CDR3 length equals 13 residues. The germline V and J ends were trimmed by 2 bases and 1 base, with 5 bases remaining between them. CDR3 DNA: TGTGCCAGCAGCTTACAGGGGAACACTGAAGCTTTCTTT. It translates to CASSLQGNTEAFF.

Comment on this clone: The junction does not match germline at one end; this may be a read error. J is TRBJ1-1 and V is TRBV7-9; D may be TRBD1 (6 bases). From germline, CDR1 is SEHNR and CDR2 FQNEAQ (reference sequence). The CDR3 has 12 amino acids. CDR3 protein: CSSSFPGTEAFF. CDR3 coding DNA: TGTTCCAGCAGCTTCCCAGGGACAGAAGCTTTCTTT.

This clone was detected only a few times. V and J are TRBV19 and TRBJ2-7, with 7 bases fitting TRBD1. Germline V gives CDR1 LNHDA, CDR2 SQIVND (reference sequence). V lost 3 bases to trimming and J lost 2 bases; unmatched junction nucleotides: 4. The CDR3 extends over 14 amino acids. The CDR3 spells CASSMVDRPYEQYF. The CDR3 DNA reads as TGTGCCAGTAGTATGGTGGACAGGCCCTACGAGCAGTACTTC.

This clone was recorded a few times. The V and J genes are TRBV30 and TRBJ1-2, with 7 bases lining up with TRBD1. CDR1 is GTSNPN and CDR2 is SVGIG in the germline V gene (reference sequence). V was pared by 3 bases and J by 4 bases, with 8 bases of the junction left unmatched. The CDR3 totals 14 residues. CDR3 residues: CAWRRTGGTYGYTF. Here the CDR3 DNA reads TGTGCCTGGAGAAGGACAGGCGGGACCTATGGCTACACCTTC.